These T cell receptor beta chains were read from a single sample in a study of identical twins. From the 5' RACE reads, TCRdb called clonotypes with MiXCR, one entry per CDR3 protein. The data contain 1.5 million to 2 million distinct CDR3 sequences, 32% of them singletons. The sequencing input was cord blood. The receptors were sampled from a newborn girl in good health. Both conserved end residues are part of each CDR3. Fields, in order: J gene, V gene, D gene, clone size, CDR3 DNA, CDR3 protein. The D gene is left open where the match is weak. Clone size is shown for a subset of rows, as once, few, many or a class of expanded clone.

J: TRBJ2-2; V: TRBV12-3/TRBV12-4; D: TRBD1; size: few; DNA: TGTGCCAGCAGTTTAGGGGACAGCCCTACCATCACCGGGGAGCTGTTTTTT; CDR3: CASSLGDSPTITGELFF
J: TRBJ1-1; V: TRBV6-8; D: TRBD1; size: few; DNA: TGTGCCAGCAGTTACTCGACGGGACAGGGGAACACTGAAGCTTTCTTT; CDR3: CASSYSTGQGNTEAFF
J: TRBJ1-4; V: TRBV7-9; D: TRBD1; size: few; DNA: TGTGCCAGCAGCACAGGTTCCGGGACAGTGAATGAAAAACTGTTTTTT; CDR3: CASSTGSGTVNEKLFF
J: TRBJ2-5; V: TRBV6-5; D: NA; size: NA; DNA: TGTGCCAGCAGTTACATATGGGGAGGCGAGACCCAGTACTTC; CDR3: CASSYIWGGETQYF
J: TRBJ2-7; V: TRBV20-1; D: TRBD1; size: NA; DNA: TGCAGTGCCGACGGACAGGGGGCCTACGAGCAGTACTTC; CDR3: CSADGQGAYEQYF
J: TRBJ2-3; V: TRBV5-6; D: TRBD1; size: NA; DNA: TGTGCCGGCAGGCCGGGACAGCCAAGCACAGATACGCAGTATTTT; CDR3: CAGRPGQPSTDTQYF
J: TRBJ1-1; V: TRBV6-2/TRBV6-3; D: TRBD1; size: NA; DNA: TGTGCCAGCAGTTTACTGACAGGGTGGAACACTGAAGCTTTCTTT; CDR3: CASSLLTGWNTEAFF
J: TRBJ2-7; V: TRBV10-3; D: NA; size: many; DNA: TGTGCCATCAGTGAGCTCGGGTCGGTTACCTACGAGCAGTACTTC; CDR3: CAISELGSVTYEQYF
J: TRBJ2-1; V: TRBV10-3; D: TRBD2; size: NA; DNA: TGTGCCATCAGTGACCAAGGACTAGCGGGATGGGTAGATGAGCAGTTCTTC; CDR3: CAISDQGLAGWVDEQFF
J: TRBJ1-5; V: TRBV25-1; D: NA; size: NA; DNA: TGTGCCAGCAGTCCCACAGGGTTGGGAGGGCCCCAGCATTTT; CDR3: CASSPTGLGGPQHF
J: TRBJ1-1; V: TRBV5-1; D: NA; size: NA; DNA: TGCGCCAGCAGCTTACAGGGATTCGGGAACGCTGAAGCTTTCTTT; CDR3: CASSLQGFGNAEAFF
J: TRBJ2-5; V: TRBV20-1; D: NA; size: many; DNA: TGCAGTGCTAGAGATCTGTCCTCGTCGGGAGAGACCCAGTACTTC; CDR3: CSARDLSSSGETQYF
J: TRBJ1-5; V: TRBV12-3/TRBV12-4; D: NA; size: NA; DNA: TGTGCCAGCAATTCCAACAATCAGCCCCAGCATTTT; CDR3: CASNSNNQPQHF
J: TRBJ2-1; V: TRBV28; D: TRBD1; size: NA; DNA: TGTGCCAGCAGTGACGCCGGGCTCTATGCGGGACAGGGGCACAATGAGCAGTTCTTC; CDR3: CASSDAGLYAGQGHNEQFF
J: TRBJ1-2; V: TRBV11-2; D: TRBD1; size: NA; DNA: TGTGCCAGCAGCGATATCCGGGACAGGGACAGAGCTAACTATGGCTACACCTTC; CDR3: CASSDIRDRDRANYGYTF
J: TRBJ2-5; V: TRBV13; D: TRBD2; size: few; DNA: TGTGCCAGCAGCCTTTGGACTAGCGGTCTTCGAGAGACCCAGTACTTC; CDR3: CASSLWTSGLRETQYF
J: TRBJ1-2; V: TRBV20-1; D: TRBD1; size: NA; DNA: TGCAGTGCAACGACAGGGCACTATGGCTACACCTTC; CDR3: CSATTGHYGYTF
J: TRBJ1-6; V: TRBV12-3/TRBV12-4; D: TRBD1; size: NA; DNA: TGTGCCAGCAGTAATGACAGGGAGAATCCACCCCTCCACTTT; CDR3: CASSNDRENPPLHF
J: TRBJ2-3; V: TRBV4-1; D: TRBD2; size: NA; DNA: TGCGCCAGCAGCCAAGTTTCCAGCGGGAGAAGAGATACGCAGTATTTT; CDR3: CASSQVSSGRRDTQYF
J: TRBJ2-1; V: TRBV5-1; D: TRBD2; size: NA; DNA: TGCGCCAGCAGTTTCGCTAGCGGCTCCTACAATGAGCAGTTCTTC; CDR3: CASSFASGSYNEQFF
J: TRBJ1-5; V: TRBV30; D: NA; size: NA; DNA: TGTGCCTGGAGTAGAGGGGTAGGTCAGCCCCAGCATTTT; CDR3: CAWSRGVGQPQHF
J: TRBJ1-5; V: TRBV19; D: TRBD1; size: NA; DNA: TGTGCCAGTAGTCCGCGGACAGGGGGCGATCCCCAGCATTTT; CDR3: CASSPRTGGDPQHF
J: TRBJ2-3; V: TRBV11-2; D: TRBD2; size: NA; DNA: TGTGCCAGCAGCCCCATAGCGGGGAGACGTGCAGATACGCAGTATTTT; CDR3: CASSPIAGRRADTQYF
J: TRBJ2-1; V: TRBV24-1; D: NA; size: few; DNA: TGTGCCACCAGTGACACGGGTCAGCAGTTCTTC; CDR3: CATSDTGQQFF
J: TRBJ2-3; V: TRBV29-1; D: TRBD1; size: NA; DNA: TGCAGCGTTGCCCCGGGACAGGGTCCAGATACGCAGTATTTT; CDR3: CSVAPGQGPDTQYF
J: TRBJ2-1; V: TRBV24-1; D: TRBD2; size: NA; DNA: TGTGCCACCAGTGACCGGTCTAGCGGCATCTACAATGAGCAGTTCTTC; CDR3: CATSDRSSGIYNEQFF
J: TRBJ1-1; V: TRBV5-5; D: TRBD1; size: NA; DNA: TGTGCCAGCAGCTTACAGGGGGTGGACACTGAAGCTTTCTTT; CDR3: CASSLQGVDTEAFF
J: TRBJ2-4; V: TRBV27; D: NA; size: few; DNA: TGTGCCAGCAGTTTCGGCCCACAAGGGGAGCAGTACTTC; CDR3: CASSFGPQGEQYF
J: TRBJ2-3; V: TRBV20-1; D: NA; size: NA; DNA: TGCAGTGCTAGAGTAGCAGGGCTAGGCACAGATACGCAGTATTTT; CDR3: CSARVAGLGTDTQYF
J: TRBJ2-1; V: TRBV7-9; D: TRBD2; size: few; DNA: TGTGCCAGCAGCGTTAGCGGGAGTGAAAACAATGAGCAGTTCTTC; CDR3: CASSVSGSENNEQFF
J: TRBJ1-5; V: TRBV4-1; D: NA; size: NA; DNA: TGCGCCAGCAGCCCCCTCGAGAGGAATCAGCCCCAGCATTTT; CDR3: CASSPLERNQPQHF
J: TRBJ2-5; V: TRBV6-2/TRBV6-3; D: TRBD2; size: few; DNA: TGTGCCAGCAGTTACGGGTCTAGCGGGGGACCCTCCAAAGAGACCCAGTACTTC; CDR3: CASSYGSSGGPSKETQYF
J: TRBJ2-7; V: TRBV28; D: TRBD2; size: NA; DNA: TGTGCCAGCAGTTTCCTGACTAGCGGAGGCTACGGGCAGTACTTC; CDR3: CASSFLTSGGYGQYF
J: TRBJ2-3; V: TRBV24-1; D: NA; size: few; DNA: TGTGCCACCAGTGATTTGTGGCTCCCTACGCAGTATTTT; CDR3: CATSDLWLPTQYF
J: TRBJ2-1; V: TRBV7-2; D: NA; size: many; DNA: TGTGCCAGCAGCTTAGTAGCAAGCCCCTACAATGAGCAGTTCTTC; CDR3: CASSLVASPYNEQFF
J: TRBJ1-2; V: TRBV20-1; D: NA; size: few; DNA: TGCAGTGCTAGCGGCGTCGAGGCCCTCATTTCGATCAACTATGGCTACACCTTC; CDR3: CSASGVEALISINYGYTF
J: TRBJ2-1; V: TRBV20-1; D: TRBD1; size: NA; DNA: TGCAGTGCTAGAGTTTCGGACAGGGTATACAATGAGCAGTTCTTC; CDR3: CSARVSDRVYNEQFF
J: TRBJ2-1; V: TRBV4-2; D: TRBD2; size: many; DNA: TGTGCCAGCAGCCAAGTCCTAGCGGACTACAATGAGCAGTTCTTC; CDR3: CASSQVLADYNEQFF
J: TRBJ2-7; V: TRBV2; D: NA; size: few; DNA: TGTGCCAGCCACCTCAACCGGGACCCCTCCTACGAGCAGTACTTC; CDR3: CASHLNRDPSYEQYF
J: TRBJ1-1; V: TRBV5-4; D: TRBD1; size: NA; DNA: TGTGCCAGCAGCTTCCGGGACAGGGGTGCCACTGAAGCTTTCTTT; CDR3: CASSFRDRGATEAFF
J: TRBJ1-5; V: TRBV5-1; D: NA; size: NA; DNA: TGCGCCAGCAGCGTCCGGCCAACTACAGGGAATAGCAATCAGCCCCAGCATTTT; CDR3: CASSVRPTTGNSNQPQHF
J: TRBJ2-7; V: TRBV19; D: NA; size: NA; DNA: TGTGCCAGTACTCAGGACGGGTCCTACGAGCAGTACTTC; CDR3: CASTQDGSYEQYF
J: TRBJ1-2; V: TRBV6-5; D: NA; size: NA; DNA: TGTGCCAGCAGTTACTCTTCGGTCTTGGGCTACACCTTC; CDR3: CASSYSSVLGYTF
J: TRBJ2-7; V: TRBV5-1; D: TRBD1; size: few; DNA: TGCGCCAGCAGCTTGGGGACAGGGTCTATCTACGAGCAGTACTTC; CDR3: CASSLGTGSIYEQYF
J: TRBJ1-2; V: TRBV15; D: NA; size: many; DNA: TGTGCCACCAGCGCACGGGCCAGCTATGGCTACACCTTC; CDR3: CATSARASYGYTF
J: TRBJ1-1; V: TRBV29-1; D: NA; size: few; DNA: TGCAGCGTCCGAGGGAGCCCAGGCACTGAAGCTTTCTTT; CDR3: CSVRGSPGTEAFF
J: TRBJ1-1; V: TRBV19; D: TRBD1; size: few; DNA: TGTGCCAGTAGCCGGGACAGGGTGGATTTTCGGAACACTGAAGCTTTCTTT; CDR3: CASSRDRVDFRNTEAFF
J: TRBJ2-7; V: TRBV27; D: NA; size: NA; DNA: TGTGCCAGCAGTTTACCAGGGGCCCAGGTCTACGAGCAGTACTTC; CDR3: CASSLPGAQVYEQYF
J: TRBJ1-2; V: TRBV4-2; D: NA; size: many; DNA: TGTGCCAGCAGCCAAGAGGAAGGGGATAACTATGGCTACACCTTC; CDR3: CASSQEEGDNYGYTF